This T cell receptor beta chain emerged from a study of tumor-infiltrating lymphocytes in localized non-small cell lung cancer. On the study more broadly: The cohort mixed smokers and never-smokers, several histologies, and some post-neoadjuvant-chemotherapy samples.

Profiled with immunoSEQ multiplex PCR; TCRdb holds only in-frame clones, not every one. The sample includes about 8,000 clones, 55% to 80% seen only once; the top ten take approximately 12%. With regard to this clone: Its antigen is unidentified.

Whole-study results and caveats: Tumors had more T cell infiltration than uninvolved lung, per TCRbeta sequencing and CD3 counts.

The germline gives CDR1 SGHRS, CDR2 YFSETQ. The ends were cut back, 0 bases at V and 6 bases at J, with 15 bases in the middle. This CDR3 contains 16 residues. The chain joins TRBV5-1 to TRBJ1-4; the D gene is possibly TRBD1 (5 bases). This sequence was found in a human donor with non-small cell lung cancer. The sequenced material came from uninvolved lung tissue not adjacent to the tumor. The CDR3 bases are TGCGCCAGCAGCTTGGCAGCTCGCCCGGGGGATGAAAAACTGTTTTTT. Its protein product is CASSLAARPGDEKLFF.